The 25 T cell receptor beta chains below were found in one sample sequenced in a study of identical twins listed by TCRdb under 2016. The method behind the library was 5' RACE. The sequencer listed for this sample is Illumina HiSeq 2000. TCRdb reprocessing: public reads trimmed at Q25 with fastp, clones called with MiXCR, in-frame beta chains kept. Identical CDR3 protein sequences are pooled into one entry, listed with their most common genes and DNA. The sample contains some 790,000 distinct CDR3 sequences, 15% to 20% of them found a single time. The ten largest clonotypes hold around 12% of the sample. In addition, the sample was reused for a study of T cells expressing NK-cell markers.

The material sequenced was PBMCs. These TCRs come from a woman between 18 and 30 years old in good health.

This clonotype was observed a few times. This chain's CDR3 is CARCRTTYEETQYF. The CDR3 coding sequence is TGTGCCAGATGCCGGACAACCTATGAAGAGACCCAGTACTTC. The genes are TRBV12-3 or TRBV12-4 and TRBJ2-5; possible D gene TRBD1, 5 bases. The CDR3 length is 14 residues. Trimming stripped 9 bases from V and 3 bases from J, with 17 bases between.

The chain uses TRBV5-6 and TRBJ2-7; D is perhaps TRBD1 (6 bases). The CDR3 contains 14 residues. Between the trimmed V and J ends, which lost 4 bases and 3 bases, there was a span of 14 bases. CDR1 SGHDT and CDR2 YYEEEE come from the germline V gene. CDR3 DNA sequence: TGTGCCAGCAGCAGCGTCACAGGGTTCTACGAGCAGTACTTC. Translated, it gives CASSSVTGFYEQYF. Complete variable domain (other parts from reference TRBV5-6 and TRBJ2-7): DAGVTQSPTHLIKTRGQQVTLRCSPKSGHDTVSWYQQALGQGPQFIFQYYEEEERQRGNFPDRFSGHQFPNYSSELNVNALLLGDSALYLCASSSVTGFYEQYFGPGTRLTVT.

This clonotype was seen only a few times. The chain combines TRBV9 with TRBJ2-3; tentatively, D is TRBD2 (5 bases). Trimming took off 4 bases at V and 4 bases at J, with 16 bases between the two ends. Looked up from germline, CDR1 is SGDLS and CDR2 is YYNGEE. This CDR3 has 15 amino acids. DNA for the CDR3: TGTGCCAGCAGCTCGGACTCCCGGAGCCCAGATACGCAGTATTTT. Its translation: CASSSDSRSPDTQYF.

This clonotype was recorded a few times. The CDR3 here is CAITSPGQGANGANVLTF. CDR3 in DNA: TGTGCCATCACTTCTCCGGGACAGGGGGCGAATGGGGCCAACGTCCTGACTTTC. The genes are TRBV10-3 and TRBJ2-6; TRBD1 aligns across 12 bases. The trim removed 7 bases at V and 3 bases at J, leaving 10 bases unmatched. The length of the CDR3 is 18 residues. Germline CDR1 ENHRY, CDR2 SYGVKD.

This clonotype occurred many times. V and J are TRBV20-1 and TRBJ2-5, with 11 positions matching TRBD2. CDR1 is DFQATT, CDR2 SNEGSKA, per germline (reference sequence). V was clipped by 5 bases and J by 4 bases; unmatched bases: 3. CDR3 length: 13 residues. This CDR3 reads CSASLAGVETQYF. CDR3 nucleotide sequence: TGCAGTGCTTCACTAGCGGGAGTAGAGACCCAGTACTTC.

This clonotype was recorded a few times. This chain links TRBV5-6 with TRBJ1-6, with TRBD1 as a possible D gene (6 bases). CDR3 length: 14 amino acids. Looked up from germline, CDR1 is SGHDT and CDR2 is YYEEEE. The V end was cut by 3 bases, the J end by 10 bases, with 14 bases between. CDR3 coding DNA: TGTGCCAGCAGCTCCACAGGGAATTACTCACCCCTCCACTTT. Amino acid sequence: CASSSTGNYSPLHF.

CDR3 sequence (DNA): TGTGCCATCAGTGAGAGGTGGCCTACGGCCAAAAACATTCAGTACTTC. Translation gives CAISERWPTAKNIQYF. The V call is TRBV10-3, the J call TRBJ2-4, with unresolved D. Germline assignment: CDR1 ENHRY and CDR2 SYGVKD. V dropped 2 bases and J dropped 1 base, with 12 bases sitting between them. The CDR3 has 16 amino acids.

This clonotype came up a few times. The gene calls are TRBV6-1 and TRBJ2-7; the match to TRBD2 covers 9 bases. J was trimmed by 2 bases and V by 11 bases; bases with no gene match: 7. CDR1 and CDR2 (germline): MNHNS, SASEGT. The length of the CDR3 is 13 residues. The CDR3 spells CAGRRGGTYEQYF. The CDR3 nucleotides read TGTGCCGGACGGCGGGGGGGAACCTACGAGCAGTACTTC.

The J gene is TRBJ2-1, the V gene TRBV20-1, with 8 bases aligning to TRBD2. The germline V gene encodes CDR1 DFQATT and CDR2 SNEGSKA (reference sequence). The junction had 9 bases not matched to a gene; V was cut back by 1 base and J by 4 bases. The CDR3 covers 16 residues. CDR3 sequence (DNA): TGCAGTGCTAGAGGGCAAGCGGGGGCCGTTTACAATGAGCAGTTCTTC. This sequence encodes CSARGQAGAVYNEQFF.

The CDR3 loop reads CASGLSNTGELFF. The CDR3 bases are TGTGCCAGCGGTCTTTCTAACACCGGGGAGCTGTTTTTT. The chain employs TRBV6-6 and TRBJ2-2; unclear D gene. This CDR3 is 13 amino acids long. V shed 8 bases and J shed 2 bases, with 9 bases lying between them. Germline CDR1 reads MNHNY; CDR2 reads SVGAGI (reference sequence).

This clonotype was seen more than once but under ten times. V gene TRBV12-3 or TRBV12-4 combines with J gene TRBJ1-2; maybe TRBD1 (5 bases). V gave up 5 bases and J gave up 7 bases, with 17 bases separating them. The CDR3 consists of 14 residues. The DNA of the CDR3 is TGTGCCAGCAGTATTCCCCCAGGGTGGGGTGGCTACACCTTC. It specifies CASSIPPGWGGYTF.

This chain uses TRBV7-8 with TRBJ1-1, with 10 bases identical to TRBD1. Germline loops: CDR1 SGHVS, CDR2 FQNEAQ. CDR3 length: 18 amino acids. Unmatched junction bases numbered 13, after V lost 1 base and J lost 5 bases. In nucleotides, the CDR3 is TGTGCCAGCAGCTTAGTCGGGACAGGGGATTCATTATGGACTGAAGCTTTCTTT. As protein: CASSLVGTGDSLWTEAFF.

This clonotype was seen a few times. The chain recombines TRBV4-3 with TRBJ2-3; D tentatively reads TRBD1 or TRBD2 (6 bases each). CDR1 is LGHNA, CDR2 YSLEER, per germline. This CDR3 contains 15 residues. Trimming removed 4 bases at V and 5 bases at J, with 16 bases between. CDR3 region: CASSRRDTGKDTQYF. CDR3 bases: TGCGCCAGCAGCCGGCGGGACACTGGGAAAGATACGCAGTATTTT.

The chain combines TRBV6-5 with TRBJ2-6, with a possible D match to TRBD1 (6 bases). This CDR3 is 16 amino acids long. Germline CDR1 MNHEY, CDR2 SVGAGI. V lost 4 bases and J 0 bases, leaving 10 bases between the germline ends. DNA of the CDR3: TGTGCCAGCAGTTCCCGGACAGCCTCTGGGGCCAACGTCCTGACTTTC. This encodes CASSSRTASGANVLTF.

This clonotype has a handful of counts. This chain joins TRBV20-1 and TRBJ1-1; tentative D call: TRBD1 (6 bases). CDR1 and CDR2 from the germline V gene are DFQATT and SNEGSKA (reference sequence). The CDR3 runs to 15 residues. V lost 1 base, J lost 0 bases, and 12 bases lay in between. For the CDR3, the DNA is TGCAGTGCTAGAGCCCCGACAGGAGTGAACACTGAAGCTTTCTTT. Protein: CSARAPTGVNTEAFF.

This clonotype was seen at least ten times. The chain couples TRBV5-1 to TRBJ2-3; no clear D. The germline V gene has CDR1 SGHRS and CDR2 YFSETQ. V was shortened by 3 bases and J by 5 bases, with 7 bases between the two germline ends. The CDR3 has 12 amino acids. CDR3 sequence reads: CASSSAGDTQYF. The CDR3 DNA sequence: TGCGCCAGCAGCTCTGCCGGAGATACGCAGTATTTT.

The rearrangement joins TRBV12-5 to TRBJ1-5; 10 bases align to TRBD1. The germline CDR1 and CDR2 sequences are LGHNT and FRNRAP. The CDR3 length is 16 residues. Losses at the gene ends were 6 bases for V and 0 bases for J; bases not matched to a gene: 5. The CDR3 region is CASGPDRGNSNQPQHF. The CDR3 DNA is TGTGCTAGTGGCCCGGACAGGGGGAATAGCAATCAGCCCCAGCATTTT. Complete variable domain (other parts from reference TRBV12-5 and TRBJ1-5): DARVTQTPRHKVTEMGQEVTMRCQPILGHNTVFWYRQTMMQGLELLAYFRNRAPLDDSGMPKDRFSAEMPDATLATLKIQPSEPRDSAVYFCASGPDRGNSNQPQHFGDGTRLSIL.

This clonotype was recorded a few times. V usage is TRBV21-1 and J usage is TRBJ2-3; the DNA was not compared with TRBD1, the D call given in the table. TRBV21-1 is a listed pseudogene. The CDR3 consists of 15 residues. CDR3: CASSAPGQGFDTQYF. The CDR3 bases are TGTGCCAGCAGCGCCCCGGGACAGGGTTTCGATACGCAGTATTTT.

This clonotype has a handful of counts. The chain joins TRBV5-1 to TRBJ1-6; tentatively, D is TRBD1 (6 bases). Germline V gives CDR1 SGHRS, CDR2 YFSETQ. The CDR3 runs to 14 residues. Trimming left V 1 base short and J 7 bases short, with 9 bases between. CDR3 sequence (DNA): TGCGCCAGCAGCTTGCCAGGGGTGAATTCACCCCTCCACTTT. This encodes CASSLPGVNSPLHF.

A few counts support this clonotype. This chain joins TRBV2 and TRBJ1-6, with D unclear. The CDR3 is 13 residues long. Germline V gene lookup returns CDR1 SNHLY and CDR2 FYNNEI. V lost 7 bases and J lost 7, with 11 bases in between. The CDR3 region is CASKAGRNSPLHF. In nucleotides, the CDR3 is TGTGCCAGCAAGGCGGGAAGGAATTCACCCCTCCACTTT.

The CDR3 DNA is TGTGCCAGCAGCCAAGGACAGGGAAGTCAGCCCCAGCATTTT. Translation: CASSQGQGSQPQHF. The chain carries TRBV3-1 and TRBJ1-5, with 7 bases aligning to TRBD1. The V gene's germline CDR1 is LGHDT and CDR2 YNNKEL (reference sequence). V trimming: 1 base; J trimming: 6 bases; junction bases outside the gene matches: 3. The CDR3 spans 14 residues.

This clonotype was seen more than once but under ten times. The chain combines TRBV6-2 or TRBV6-3 with TRBJ1-1; D is unresolved. Germline loops: CDR1 MNHEY, CDR2 SVGEGT. Trimming stripped 2 bases from V and 1 base from J, with 8 bases between. The CDR3 runs 14 residues. CDR3 nucleotides: TGTGCCAGCAGTTACGGCAGCAGGAACACTGAAGCTTTCTTT. Translated, it gives CASSYGSRNTEAFF.

The chain joins TRBV5-6 to TRBJ2-7, with no clear D. Trimming shortened V by 1 base and J by 0 bases, and 11 bases separated the two germline ends. Germline values: CDR1 SGHDT, CDR2 YYEEEE. This CDR3 is 15 amino acids long. The CDR3 is CASSLLSTLSYEQYF. The CDR3 bases are TGTGCCAGCAGCTTGCTATCAACCCTCTCCTACGAGCAGTACTTC.

This clonotype has a handful of counts. The chain employs TRBV27 and TRBJ2-7; no definite D call. Germline loops: CDR1 MNHEY, CDR2 SMNVEV (reference sequence). V was trimmed by 5 bases and J by 6 bases, leaving 20 bases between them. The CDR3 is 15 amino acids. The CDR3: CASSRPGPLPSEQYF. The DNA of the CDR3 is TGTGCCAGCAGTCGTCCCGGGCCCCTCCCTTCCGAGCAGTACTTC.

This clonotype has only a few counts. The chain couples TRBV5-1 to TRBJ2-1, with a tentative D call TRBD1 (6 bases). V was shortened by 2 bases and J by 10 bases, with 13 bases between the two germline ends. This CDR3 comprises 13 residues. From germline, CDR1 is SGHRS and CDR2 YFSETQ. The CDR3: CASSFPDRPEQFF. The CDR3 nucleotides read TGCGCCAGCAGCTTTCCCGACAGGCCCGAGCAGTTCTTC.